What follows are 31 T cell receptor beta chains derived from one specimen sequenced in a study of T cells in Graves' hyperthyroidism and ophthalmopathy. RNA transcripts served as the template for amplifying TCR beta CDR3 regions. The study used the HTBI primer set for a first-round RT-PCR of the TCR CDR3. TCRdb reprocessed the multiplex PCR reads via MiXCR and lists one record per CDR3 protein. The top ten hold approximately 5.8% of the sample, which has about 420,000 distinct CDR3 sequences, roughly 13% seen once. What was sequenced was blood. The receptors originated from a woman under 30 with Graves' hyperthyroidism.

This clonotype was recorded a few times. This chain uses TRBV5-4 with TRBJ2-7; D perhaps matches TRBD2 (6 bases). Per germline, CDR1 SGHNT and CDR2 YYREEE (reference sequence). V gave up 0 bases and J gave up 3 bases, with 16 bases separating them. The CDR3 totals 16 residues. The CDR3 protein is CASSLGPPGRDYEQYF. The CDR3 DNA reads TGTGCCAGCAGCTTGGGACCGCCAGGGCGGGACTACGAGCAGTACTTC.

In this sample, this clonotype turned up a few times. V and J are TRBV30 and TRBJ2-7; 13 bases map to TRBD2. Germline trimming cut 0 bases from V and 9 bases from J; bases unmatched to any gene: 11. Per the germline V gene, CDR1 is GTSNPN and CDR2 is SVGIG (reference sequence). CDR3 length: 16 residues. CDR3 bases: TGTGCCTGGAGTGTAGGGAGGACTAGCGGGAGAAGGGCGCAGTACTTC. Its translation is CAWSVGRTSGRRAQYF. Based on the CDR3 plus reference TRBV30 and TRBJ2-7, the full variable domain is SQTIHQWPATLVQPVGSPLSLECTVEGTSNPNLYWYRQAAGRGLQLLFYSVGIGQISSEVPQNLSASRPQDRQFILSSKKLLLSDSGFYLCAWSVGRTSGRRAQYFGPGTRLTVT.

This clonotype appeared many times. The CDR3 nucleotides read TGTGCCAGCAGTGGTTCTGGCGGGAGTGGAACAGATACGCAGTATTTT. It codes for CASSGSGGSGTDTQYF. This sequence joins TRBV28 and TRBJ2-3; TRBD2 matches at 7 bases. Germline values: CDR1 MDHEN, CDR2 SYDVKM. The junction had 11 bases not matched to a gene; V was cut back by 5 bases and J by 3 bases. The CDR3 runs to 16 residues.

The chain combines TRBV5-4 with TRBJ2-5, with 10 bases that match TRBD2. Germline V gene lookup returns CDR1 SGHNT and CDR2 YYREEE (reference sequence). The junction had 5 bases not matched to a gene; V was cut back by 4 bases and J by 2 bases. The CDR3 has 15 residues. The CDR3 DNA is TGTGCCAGCAGCCTAACTAGCGGGACACAAGAGACCCAGTACTTC. This sequence encodes CASSLTSGTQETQYF.

This clonotype came up many times. The genes are TRBV20-1 and TRBJ1-2, with 7 bases that match TRBD1. CDR3 length: 13 amino acids. Per the germline V gene, CDR1 is DFQATT and CDR2 is SNEGSKA (reference sequence). The ends lost 7 bases at V and 8 bases at J; junction bases unmatched: 13. The CDR3 reads CSGMGQPLSGYTF. The DNA of the CDR3 is TGCAGTGGGATGGGACAGCCGCTCAGCGGCTACACCTTC.

The chain couples TRBV28 to TRBJ2-1; 10 bases line up with TRBD1. With V trimmed by 5 bases and J by 6 bases, 7 bases remained unmatched. Germline assignment: CDR1 MDHEN and CDR2 SYDVKM. The CDR3 totals 15 residues. In DNA, the CDR3 is TGTGCCAGCAGTCCCTCAGGGACAGGGGCCAATGAGCAGTTCTTC. Translating it yields CASSPSGTGANEQFF.

CDR3 loop: CAIKAGHSYTGELFF. The CDR3 bases are TGTGCCATCAAGGCTGGGCACTCCTACACCGGGGAGCTGTTTTTT. V gene TRBV6-2 or TRBV6-3 combines with J gene TRBJ2-2; D remains ambiguous. Germline lookup yields CDR1 MNHEY and CDR2 SVGEGT. V gave up 10 bases and J gave up 3 bases, with 18 bases separating them. The CDR3 runs 15 residues.

This clonotype was counted at least ten times. The rearrangement joins TRBV4-1 to TRBJ1-1; a possible D gene is TRBD1 (6 bases). CDR3 length: 16 amino acids. Trimming removed 7 bases at V and 4 bases at J, with 22 bases between. From germline, CDR1 is MGHRA and CDR2 YSYEKL. CDR3: CASTPREGVRGTEAFF. The CDR3 nucleotides are TGCGCCAGCACACCGAGGGAGGGGGTACGCGGCACTGAAGCTTTCTTT.

This clonotype was found many times. The chain joins TRBV28 to TRBJ1-2; a weak D match, TRBD1 (5 bases). CDR3 length: 13 residues. Trimming took off 6 bases at V and 5 bases at J, with 13 bases between the two ends. Looked up from germline, CDR1 is MDHEN and CDR2 is SYDVKM. DNA for the CDR3: TGTGCCAGCAGGGAACAACAGGAGTATGGCTACACCTTC. Protein sequence: CASREQQEYGYTF.

This clonotype occurred many times. Relative to the germline gene, one junction end is altered; a read error may explain this. The chain recombines TRBV5-1 with TRBJ2-2; D uncertain. Per germline, CDR1 SGHRS and CDR2 YFSETQ. This CDR3 spans 14 amino acids. The CDR3 DNA reads as TGCGCCAGCAGGTTGGACGGTAACACCGGGGAGCTGTTTTTT. This encodes CASRLDGNTGELFF.

Ten or more counts support this clonotype. The chain links TRBV28 to TRBJ2-1; D unresolved. The V end lost 4 bases, the J end lost 5 bases, and 6 bases lay between the germline ends. This CDR3 region has 12 residues. Germline values: CDR1 MDHEN, CDR2 SYDVKM. CDR3 loop: CASSSWNNEQFF. The CDR3 region has the DNA TGTGCCAGCAGTTCGTGGAACAATGAGCAGTTCTTC.

This clonotype was detected many times. The CDR3 loop reads CASRSPGQGVWTDTQYF. The CDR3 nucleotides read TGTGCCAGCCGTTCACCGGGACAGGGGGTTTGGACAGATACGCAGTATTTT. The chain combines TRBV12-3 or TRBV12-4 with TRBJ2-3; 11 bases agree with TRBD1. J lost 3 bases, V lost 8 bases, and 13 bases had no gene match. The CDR3 contains 17 residues.

This clonotype showed up many times. This sequence joins TRBV6-2 or TRBV6-3 and TRBJ1-2; D call uncertain. V gave up 2 bases and J gave up 4 bases, with 14 bases separating them. The CDR3 is made up of 15 amino acids. Germline CDR1 reads MNHEY; CDR2 reads SVGEGT. CDR3 nucleotide sequence: TGTGCCAGCAGTTACGGGCAGCCCACCTCCTATGGCTACACCTTC. Protein: CASSYGQPTSYGYTF.

Details on this clonotype: The CDR3 ends on some other residue instead of the conserved phenylalanine or tryptophan, so this is likely a read error. The V call is TRBV19, the J call TRBJ2-5; the D is unclear. The ends were cut back, 5 bases at V and 5 bases at J, with 15 bases in the middle. Germline lookup yields CDR1 LNHDA and CDR2 SQIVND (reference sequence). The CDR3 sequence is 14 residues long. The DNA of the CDR3 is TGTGCCAGTAGTTCTGGACCGGTCCGGGAGACCCAGTACTCC. It specifies CASSSGPVRETQYS.

This clonotype was seen more than once but under ten times. The rearrangement uses TRBV5-1 and TRBJ1-6; 8 positions match TRBD1. The CDR3 is 15 residues long. Germline CDR1 is SGHRS and CDR2 is YFSETQ. The trim removed 2 bases at V and 10 bases at J, leaving 8 bases unmatched. The CDR3 protein is CASSLQGGYSSPLHF. The CDR3 nucleotides are TGCGCCAGCAGCTTACAGGGGGGCTATAGCTCACCCCTCCACTTT.

This clonotype has at least ten counts. The chain is built from TRBV3-1 and TRBJ2-7, with 9 bases lining up with TRBD1. CDR1 is LGHDT, CDR2 YNNKEL, per germline (reference sequence). The V and J ends lost 4 bases and 4 bases, in that order; junction bases with no gene match: 8. The CDR3 is 15 amino acids. CDR3 bases: TGTGCCAGCAGCCTAGCCGGGACAGGGAATTACGAGCAGTACTTC. It yields the protein CASSLAGTGNYEQYF.

On this clonotype itself: A read error may produce the germline difference seen at one junction end. The chain uses TRBV12-3 or TRBV12-4 and TRBJ1-3; D perhaps matches TRBD1 (6 bases). The CDR3 has 14 amino acids. In nucleotides, the CDR3 is TGTGGCAGCAGTTTAGGACAGACGGGAAACACCATATATTTT. This codes for CGSSLGQTGNTIYF.

This clonotype was recorded at least ten times. The chain combines TRBV28 with TRBJ2-1; the D gene could be TRBD1 or TRBD2 (5 bases each). Per germline, CDR1 MDHEN and CDR2 SYDVKM. Trimming stripped 6 bases from V and 0 bases from J, with 12 bases between. This CDR3 is 15 amino acids long. CDR3 amino acids: CASRPGPSSYNEQFF. DNA for the CDR3: TGTGCCAGCAGACCGGGACCTAGCTCCTACAATGAGCAGTTCTTC.

This clonotype has at least ten counts. The chain employs TRBV20-1 and TRBJ2-5; D is uncertain. The germline gives CDR1 DFQATT, CDR2 SNEGSKA (reference sequence). The CDR3 is 13 amino acids. V lost 2 bases and J 0 bases, leaving 7 bases between the germline ends. The DNA for the CDR3 is TGCAGTGCTAGACTCAAGTACCAAGAGACCCAGTACTTC. The encoded protein is CSARLKYQETQYF.

This clonotype was counted at least ten times. The V call is TRBV12-3 or TRBV12-4, the J call TRBJ1-2, with a possible D match to TRBD1 (5 bases). The CDR3 consists of 15 residues. With 5 bases removed from V and 4 bases from J, the gap between germline ends came to 17 bases. In nucleotides, the CDR3 is TGTGCCAGCAGTGTGGGAGGGGCGGGCGTCTATGGCTACACCTTC. It is translated as CASSVGGAGVYGYTF.

This clonotype was seen a few times. This chain joins TRBV15 and TRBJ2-7; D possibly corresponds to TRBD2 (5 bases). The CDR3 extends over 12 amino acids. The germline gives CDR1 LNHNV, CDR2 YYDKDF (reference sequence). Trimming left V 0 bases short and J 6 bases short, with 6 bases between. The CDR3 is CATSRDGGEQYF. In DNA, the CDR3 is TGTGCCACCAGCAGAGACGGAGGCGAGCAGTACTTC.

The chain carries TRBV5-4 and TRBJ2-7; 7 bases line up with TRBD1. The CDR3 runs to 13 residues. J was trimmed by 5 bases and V by 4 bases; bases with no gene match: 6. Germline V gives CDR1 SGHNT, CDR2 YYREEE (reference sequence). The CDR3 reads CASSPRGGDEQYF. CDR3 DNA sequence: TGTGCCAGCAGCCCACGAGGGGGCGACGAGCAGTACTTC.

This clonotype has more than one count but fewer than ten. V is TRBV20-1 and J is TRBJ1-5; the D gene is possibly TRBD1 (5 bases). CDR1 DFQATT and CDR2 SNEGSKA come from the germline V gene (reference sequence). The CDR3 has 14 amino acids. Deletions cut 1 base from V and 5 bases from J, with 12 bases between. CDR3 sequence reads: CSARGREWDQPQHF. The CDR3 DNA follows: TGCAGTGCTAGAGGCAGGGAGTGGGATCAGCCCCAGCATTTT.

V usage is TRBV9 and J usage is TRBJ2-1; tentatively, D is TRBD1 or TRBD2 (5 bases each). Germline loops: CDR1 SGDLS, CDR2 YYNGEE. Trimming shortened V by 4 bases and J by 1 base, and 15 bases separated the two germline ends. This CDR3 region has 16 residues. In nucleotides, the CDR3 is TGTGCCAGCAGCCCTAGTGGGGGTGATTCCTACAATGAGCAGTTCTTC. It codes for CASSPSGGDSYNEQFF.

This clonotype was detected many times. This chain joins TRBV28 and TRBJ2-2; TRBD2 agrees at 11 bases. The CDR3 is made up of 15 amino acids. V lost 6 bases to trimming and J lost 4 bases; unmatched junction nucleotides: 4. Per the germline V gene, CDR1 is MDHEN and CDR2 is SYDVKM. As DNA, the CDR3 is TGTGCCAGCAGACTAGCGGGAGAGGGCACCGGGGAGCTGTTTTTT. This gives the protein CASRLAGEGTGELFF.

In this sample, this clonotype turned up many times. This chain connects TRBV20-1 to TRBJ1-5, with TRBD1 matching 8 bases. Unmatched junction bases numbered 6, after V lost 4 bases and J lost 4 bases. In germline, CDR1 is DFQATT, CDR2 SNEGSKA (reference sequence). CDR3 length: 14 amino acids. CDR3 coding DNA: TGCAGTGCTACTGGACAGGGAACTAATCAGCCCCAGCATTTT. Encoded protein: CSATGQGTNQPQHF.

This clonotype was observed a few times. This sequence joins TRBV4-1 and TRBJ2-1; 9 bases map to TRBD2. The J segment lost 0 bases and the V segment lost 2 bases, leaving 11 bases of the junction unmatched. The CDR3 has 19 amino acids. Germline values: CDR1 MGHRA, CDR2 YSYEKL. The CDR3 nucleotides are TGCGCCAGCAGCCAAAATCCTAGCGGGACGATGAGCTCCTACAATGAGCAGTTCTTC. Translating gives CASSQNPSGTMSSYNEQFF.

The sample holds many counts of this clonotype. This rearrangement joins TRBV27 to TRBJ2-4, with a tentative D call TRBD1 (6 bases). V dropped 4 bases and J dropped 6 bases, with 16 bases sitting between them. Looked up from germline, CDR1 is MNHEY and CDR2 is SMNVEV (reference sequence). CDR3 size: 15 residues. The DNA for the CDR3 is TGTGCCAGCAGTTCCACGGGGACACTGGGAAACATTCAGTACTTC. Protein: CASSSTGTLGNIQYF.

This clonotype occurred a few times. The V and J genes are TRBV7-2 and TRBJ1-1; D is possibly TRBD1 (5 bases). Germline CDR1 and CDR2: SGHTA and FQGNSA. V was trimmed by 6 bases and J by 2 bases, leaving 10 bases between them. The CDR3 runs 13 residues. The CDR3 region is CASRVGPNTEAFF. CDR3 coding DNA: TGTGCCAGCAGGGTGGGACCAAACACTGAAGCTTTCTTT.

This clonotype has at least ten counts. The J gene is TRBJ2-2, the V gene TRBV6-1; D ambiguous. Germline V gene data show CDR1 as MNHNS and CDR2 as SASEGT. This CDR3 is 13 amino acids long. V lost 10 bases to trimming and J lost 0 bases, with 9 bases between them. CDR3 loop: CATSLSNTGELFF. CDR3 DNA sequence: TGTGCCACATCACTATCGAACACCGGGGAGCTGTTTTTT.

This clonotype has at least ten counts. The chain combines TRBV18 with TRBJ2-1; the match to TRBD2 covers 8 bases. The germline V gene has CDR1 KGHSH and CDR2 LQKENI. This CDR3 region has 16 residues. Trimming removed 1 base from V and 2 bases from J; junction bases left unmatched: 4. DNA for the CDR3: TGTGCCAGCTCACCACTAGGTAGCGGGGCCTACAATGAGCAGTTCTTC. Amino acid sequence: CASSPLGSGAYNEQFF. Based on the CDR3 plus reference TRBV18 and TRBJ2-1, the full variable domain is NAGVMQNPRHLVRRRGQEARLRCSPMKGHSHVYWYRQLPEEGLKFMVYLQKENIIDESGMPKERFSAEFPKEGPSILRIQQVVRGDSAAYFCASSPLGSGAYNEQFFGPGTRLTVL.